Presented here are 16 T cell receptor beta chains from one specimen sequenced in a study of spatial heterogeneity in lung cancer. Time point defined: sample taken at primary tumor resection. Extraction of whole RNA from tumor, nontumor lung or frozen PBMC preceded unsorted sequencing. MiXCR, run by TCRdb on the 5' RACE reads, gives a single entry per CDR3 protein. The sample records about 2,600 distinct CDR3 sequences, 4.4% being singletons. The material was normal lung tissue next to the tumor, obtained at surgery. The source of these receptors is a female donor with early-stage non-small cell lung cancer.

This clonotype was counted only a few times. V gene TRBV6-6 combines with J gene TRBJ1-5; D unresolved. The CDR3 length is 14 residues. Germline CDR1 MNHNY, CDR2 SVGAGI (reference sequence). Deletions cut 0 bases from V and 3 bases from J, with 6 bases between. The CDR3 sequence is CASSYSTSNQPQHF. The CDR3 DNA follows: TGTGCCAGCAGTTACTCGACCTCCAATCAGCCCCAGCATTTT.

In its sample, this clonotype is large (0.1 to 1%). This chain joins TRBV7-9 and TRBJ1-4, with D unclear. Germline V CDR1 and CDR2: SEHNR, FQNEAQ (reference sequence). The V end lost 3 bases, the J end lost 7 bases, and 15 bases lay between the germline ends. This CDR3 region has 15 residues. This CDR3 reads CASSFPGLSGEKLFF. CDR3 bases: TGTGCCAGCAGCTTTCCGGGTTTGTCGGGTGAAAAACTGTTTTTT.

This clonotype is medium-sized. The genes are TRBV3-1 and TRBJ2-4; D remains ambiguous. Per germline, CDR1 LGHDT and CDR2 YNNKEL (reference sequence). V lost 1 base to trimming and J lost 13 bases, with 8 bases between them. The length of the CDR3 is 11 residues. The CDR3 reads CASSQGHSQYF. DNA for the CDR3: TGTGCCAGCAGCCAAGGGCATTCCCAGTACTTC.

This clonotype was recorded at least ten times. V gene TRBV5-1 combines with J gene TRBJ1-1; possibly TRBD1 for D (6 bases). Germline V CDR1 and CDR2: SGHRS, YFSETQ. The CDR3 sequence is 15 residues long. V lost 6 bases to trimming and J lost 4 bases, with 19 bases between them. The CDR3: CASTILQGRGTEAFF. DNA of the CDR3: TGCGCCAGCACTATACTACAGGGCCGGGGCACTGAAGCTTTCTTT.

By sample fraction, this clonotype is medium-sized (0.01 to 0.1%). J is TRBJ1-3 and V is TRBV12-3 or TRBV12-4; D is perhaps TRBD1 (5 bases). This CDR3 has 17 residues. Trimming took off 2 bases at V and 0 bases at J, with 14 bases between the two ends. CDR3 DNA: TGTGCCAGCAGTTTACCGGGGGGAGCTAGCTCTGGAAACACCATATATTTT. As protein: CASSLPGGASSGNTIYF.

By sample fraction, this clonotype is large. CDR3 sequence: CASSHGLAGDTDTQYF. The CDR3 bases are TGTGCCAGCAGCCACGGACTAGCGGGAGACACAGATACGCAGTATTTT. The chain has TRBV7-9 and TRBJ2-3; 13 bases align to TRBD2. The CDR3 length is 16 residues. V was clipped by 5 bases and J by 2 bases; unmatched bases: 4. Per the germline V gene, CDR1 is SEHNR and CDR2 is FQNEAQ (reference sequence).

This clonotype came up many times. The chain joins TRBV5-6 to TRBJ2-7; D is undetermined. CDR1 and CDR2 (germline): SGHDT, YYEEEE. The CDR3 loop spans 15 amino acids. V shed 1 base and J shed 4 bases, with 15 bases lying between them. CDR3: CASSLQTVGLYEQYV. CDR3 coding DNA: TGTGCCAGCAGCTTGCAGACGGTAGGATTATACGAGCAGTACGTC.

Remarks on this clonotype: Being one base from a much bigger clone, this may be a read error. The rearrangement joins TRBV7-2 to TRBJ2-1; no definite D call. Germline V CDR1 and CDR2: SGHTA, FQGNSA. The CDR3 has 11 residues. V was pared by 2 bases and J by 10 bases, with 6 bases between. The CDR3 sequence: CTSSLLREQFF. In DNA form, the CDR3 reads TGTACCAGCAGCTTACTGAGGGAGCAGTTCTTC.

This clonotype was seen repeatedly, ten times or more. The gene calls are TRBV5-1 and TRBJ2-3; D perhaps matches TRBD2 (7 bases). CDR1 SGHRS and CDR2 YFSETQ come from the germline V gene. The V end lost 0 bases, the J end lost 3 bases, and 14 bases lay between the germline ends. CDR3 size: 16 residues. CDR3 bases: TGCGCCAGCAGCTTGGAAGGGGGGGTCTCTACAGATACGCAGTATTTT. It yields the protein CASSLEGGVSTDTQYF.

In its sample, this clonotype is medium-sized. J is TRBJ2-3 and V is TRBV6-5; 7 bases are shared with TRBD1. The length of the CDR3 is 15 residues. Per the germline V gene, CDR1 is MNHEY and CDR2 is SVGAGI. V lost 5 bases and J lost 0; bases outside the gene matches: 5. The CDR3 nucleotides are TGTGCCAGCAGTCAATGGACAGGTAGCACAGATACGCAGTATTTT. Its translation is CASSQWTGSTDTQYF.

The table lists this clonotype with many counts. This chain connects TRBV5-1 to TRBJ2-1, with 12 bases that match TRBD1. CDR1 SGHRS and CDR2 YFSETQ come from the germline V gene. J was trimmed by 6 bases and V by 3 bases; bases with no gene match: 7. The CDR3 contains 16 residues. The CDR3 protein is CASSSLGTGGRNEQFF. DNA for the CDR3: TGCGCCAGCAGCTCGCTTGGGACAGGGGGCCGCAATGAGCAGTTCTTC.

This clonotype was seen ten or more times. The rearrangement uses TRBV11-2 and TRBJ2-4, with 7 nucleotides matching TRBD1. The V gene's germline CDR1 is SGHAT and CDR2 FQNNGV. The CDR3 extends over 14 amino acids. V was pared by 6 bases and J by 6 bases, with 8 bases of the junction left unmatched. CDR3 residues: CASSLQGVTNIQYF. The CDR3 DNA reads TGTGCCAGCAGTTTGCAGGGGGTTACAAACATTCAGTACTTC. The full variable domain, in which reference TRBV11-2 and TRBJ2-4 provide the parts outside the CDR3, is EAGVAQSPRYKIIEKRQSVAFWCNPISGHATLYWYQQILGQGPKLLIQFQNNGVVDDSQLPKDRFSAERLKGVDSTLKIQPAKLEDSAVYLCASSLQGVTNIQYFGAGTRLSVL.

This clonotype is deemed medium-sized (0.01 to 0.1%). The rearrangement joins TRBV11-2 to TRBJ1-2, with unresolved D. The V end lost 1 base, the J end lost 8 bases, and 11 bases lay between the germline ends. The CDR3 runs to 13 residues. Germline V CDR1 and CDR2: SGHAT, FQNNGV. The CDR3 sequence is CASSLGPIEGYTF. CDR3 DNA sequence: TGTGCCAGCAGCTTAGGACCCATCGAAGGCTACACCTTC.

This clonotype was observed a few times. This rearrangement joins TRBV5-5 to TRBJ2-7; 8 bases fit TRBD1. Trimming took 4 bases from V and 3 from J; bases not matched to a gene: 12. The germline gives CDR1 SGHKS, CDR2 YYEKEE (reference sequence). The CDR3 is 16 residues long. DNA of the CDR3: TGTGCCAGCAGCCCCGAATGGACAGGGTTTGGCTACGAGCAGTACGTC. Its protein product is CASSPEWTGFGYEQYV.

This clonotype was observed many times. The rearrangement joins TRBV27 to TRBJ2-2; a weak D match, TRBD2 (5 bases). V gave up 8 bases and J gave up 1 base, with 8 bases separating them. This CDR3 comprises 13 residues. Germline lookup yields CDR1 MNHEY and CDR2 SMNVEV (reference sequence). The CDR3 sequence: CASARENTGELFF. The DNA for the CDR3 is TGTGCCAGCGCCCGGGAGAACACCGGGGAGCTGTTTTTT.

By share, this clonotype ranks as large (0.1 to 1%). The J gene is TRBJ2-3, the V gene TRBV6-5; TRBD2 aligns across 15 bases. V lost 6 bases to trimming and J lost 4 bases; unmatched junction nucleotides: 2. Germline CDR1 and CDR2: MNHEY and SVGAGI. The length of the CDR3 is 15 residues. CDR3 protein: CASSRTSGRADTQYF. The CDR3 DNA reads TGTGCCAGCAGCCGGACTAGCGGGAGGGCAGATACGCAGTATTTT.